A selection of T cell receptor beta chains follows, all from one sample in a study of cytotoxic CD8 clonotypes in ibrutinib-treated CLL. Profiled with immunoSEQ multiplex PCR; TCRdb holds only in-frame clones, not every one. This sample has some 300,000 clones, with roughly 79% found just once. The specimen was PBMCs, collected before ibrutinib treatment. These receptors were obtained from a human donor with chronic lymphocytic leukemia. Each CDR3 is given with its conserved first and last residue. D genes are given only for firm matches. Expanded clones get a size class; other rows say once, few or many, or leave the size out.

>TRBV5-1|TRBJ2-5|NA|NA
CASSSGSTQETQYF
TGCGCCAGCAGTTCAGGCAGTACCCAAGAGACCCAGTACTTC
>TRBV5-1|TRBJ2-1|few|NA
CASSLIGRDNEQFF
TGCGCCAGCAGCCTAATTGGGAGAGACAATGAGCAGTTCTTC
>TRBV11-3|TRBJ2-1|NA|NA
CASSLVGSLNEQFF
TGTGCCAGCAGCTTAGTTGGCTCCCTCAATGAGCAGTTCTTC
>TRBV11-2|TRBJ2-7|NA|TRBD2
CASSQEGTSGSYEQYF
TGTGCCAGCAGCCAAGAGGGGACTAGCGGGAGCTACGAGCAGTACTTC
>TRBV7-2|TRBJ2-5|NA|NA
CASSLAPTEGGETQYF
TGTGCCAGCAGCTTAGCGCCGACGGAAGGAGGGGAGACCCAGTACTTC
>TRBV5-6|TRBJ2-5|NA|TRBD1
CASSFRQGIVGETQYF
TGTGCCAGCAGCTTCCGACAGGGTATTGTTGGAGAGACCCAGTACTTC
>TRBV15|TRBJ2-7|NA|NA
CATPDLNAGLNTRTYEQYF
TGTGCCACCCCGGATCTGAACGCGGGACTCAACACCCGTACATACGAGCAGTACTTC
>TRBV4-2|TRBJ2-1|NA|TRBD2
CASSQEAGVQGEQFF
TGTGCCAGCAGCCAAGAAGCGGGAGTGCAGGGTGAGCAGTTCTTC
>TRBV13|TRBJ2-1|NA|TRBD2
CASSLAASGRTYNEQFF
TGTGCCAGCAGCTTAGCGGCTAGCGGGAGAACCTACAATGAGCAGTTCTTC
>TRBV6-6|TRBJ2-7|once|TRBD1
CASSYSDRGHSYEQYF
TGTGCCAGCAGTTACTCCGACAGGGGGCATTCCTACGAGCAGTACTTC
>TRBV5-1|TRBJ2-5|NA|TRBD1
CASSQLQTGVGETQYF
TGCGCCAGCAGCCAATTGCAGACAGGGGTGGGGGAGACCCAGTACTTC